Listed below are T cell receptor beta chains from one sample, sequenced in a study of CD8 T cells in Susac syndrome. MiXCR was run by TCRdb on the immunoSEQ multiplex PCR reads, yielding one entry per CDR3 protein. This sample has approximately 170,000 distinct CDR3 sequences; approximately 94% occur once, and the top ten carry about 0.095%. Sequencing input: CD4+ T cells from PBMCs. The receptors were sampled from a human donor with multiple sclerosis. The CDR3 runs from the conserved cysteine through the conserved F or W. The D gene is left open where the match is weak. Part of the rows lack a size; the others show once, few, many or a class for expanded clones.

once,TRBJ2-7,NA,TRBV6-5,TGTGCCAGCAGTTACCACGGGGCCCTTCCCTACGAGCAGTACTTC,CASSYHGALPYEQYF
NA,TRBJ1-2,NA,TRBV20-1,TGCAGTGCTCCTGACAGGAACTATGGCTACACCTTC,CSAPDRNYGYTF
NA,TRBJ2-7,TRBD2,TRBV20-1,TGCAGTGCCCAGCGGGAGGGCAGGTACGAGCAGTACTTC,CSAQREGRYEQYF
NA,TRBJ2-4,NA,TRBV30,TGTGCCTGGGAACGAGGTGGGAACATTCAGTACTTC,CAWERGGNIQYF
NA,TRBJ2-2,NA,TRBV7-2,TGTGCCAGCAGCCCCTACCCCCCGGGGGAGCTGTTTTTT,CASSPYPPGELFF
NA,TRBJ2-2,NA,TRBV7-3,TGTGCCAGCAGCCCCTCTCGCGGCGCCGGTTTGTTTTTT,CASSPSRGAGLFF
NA,TRBJ1-1,NA,TRBV6-1,TGTGCCAGCACTACACACGGCGACACTGAAGCTTTCTTT,CASTTHGDTEAFF
NA,TRBJ2-7,NA,TRBV7-8,TGTGCCAGCAGCATACAAGGCAGCCTGGCTGACGAGCAGTACTTC,CASSIQGSLADEQYF
NA,TRBJ2-1,NA,TRBV18,TGTGCCAGCTCACCAACGGGACAATTCGAGCAGTTCTTC,CASSPTGQFEQFF
NA,TRBJ1-3,NA,TRBV7-9,TGTGCCAGCAGCTTATACGGAAACACCATATATTTT,CASSLYGNTIYF
NA,TRBJ2-7,NA,TRBV30,TGTGCCTGGAGCTCAGTTTATGGCCAGCAGTACTTC,CAWSSVYGQQYF
NA,TRBJ1-1,NA,TRBV12-3/TRBV12-4,TGTGCCAGCATCTCACTCGGGGGGCGAAACACTGAAGCTTTCTTT,CASISLGGRNTEAFF